The clone carrying this T cell receptor (beta chain) was seen ten or more times. This CDR3 has 14 residues. V gave up 4 bases and J gave up 7 bases, with 17 bases separating them. Germline V gene data show CDR1 as DFQATT and CDR2 as SNEGSKA (reference sequence). This entry comes from a study of T-cell reconstitution after alpha-beta-depleted transplantation in children. The TCRbeta library incorporated unique molecular identifiers. TCRdb itself ran the PCR reads through MiXCR, one entry per CDR3 protein. The data contain some 220,000 distinct CDR3 sequences, approximately 10% of them singletons. The TCR originated in a human donor who donated a stem cell graft to a child with acute lymphoblastic leukemia. This specimen was PBMCs from the stem cell graft donor, taken from the stem cell graft. The chain joins TRBV20-1 to TRBJ2-1; no reliable D call. The CDR3 region is CSAKNPTLFNEQFF. In DNA form, the CDR3 reads TGCAGTGCTAAGAACCCGACTCTTTTTAATGAGCAGTTCTTC.